This entry lists 6 T cell receptor beta chains sequenced from one sample in a study of OX40 agonist ivuxolimab in advanced cancers. Here immunoSEQ multiplex PCR was the method, and the copy in TCRdb shows in-frame clones only, minus some. This table holds approximately 60,000 clones, about 80% found once. The sequenced sample was CD4+ or CD8+ T cells sorted from blood, obtained in a trial of the OX40 agonist ivuxolimab. The receptors stem from an adult with an advanced solid tumor such as melanoma, head and neck, liver or kidney cancer.

The chain links TRBV18 to TRBJ2-7; 9 positions match TRBD2. The CDR3 contains 16 residues. J lost 2 bases, V lost 4 bases, and 9 bases had no gene match. The germline V gene has CDR1 KGHSH and CDR2 LQKENI. This CDR3 reads CASSQQKAGGTYEQYF. The CDR3 DNA reads TGTGCCAGCTCACAGCAGAAAGCGGGAGGTACCTACGAGCAGTACTTC.

The J gene is TRBJ1-1, the V gene TRBV10-2; no firm D call. CDR1 and CDR2 (germline): WSHSY, SAAADI. The CDR3 length is 11 residues. Trimming pared 4 bases from V and 6 bases from J, leaving 6 bases between. The CDR3 sequence is CASSGGSEAFF. As DNA, the CDR3 is TGCGCCAGCAGTGGGGGTTCTGAAGCTTTCTTT.

V gene TRBV2 combines with J gene TRBJ1-3; tentatively, D is TRBD1 (5 bases). Germline V gene data show CDR1 as SNHLY and CDR2 as FYNNEI. The CDR3 extends over 13 amino acids. Trimming pared 6 bases from V and 0 bases from J, leaving 6 bases between. In DNA form, the CDR3 reads TGTGCCAGCAGACAGGTCTCTGGAAACACCATATATTTT. It codes for CASRQVSGNTIYF.

The gene calls are TRBV6-6 and TRBJ2-7; D perhaps matches TRBD1 (5 bases). V gave up 10 bases and J gave up 1 base, with 8 bases separating them. Germline V lookup: CDR1 MNHNY, CDR2 SVGAGI (reference sequence). This CDR3 comprises 11 residues. CDR3 bases: TGTGCCACCCGACAGTCCTACGAGCAGTACTTC. Amino acid sequence: CATRQSYEQYF.

CDR3 in amino acids: CASSEFSGRTNEKLFF. In nucleotides, the CDR3 is TGTGCCAGCAGTGAATTCTCAGGGAGAACTAATGAAAAACTGTTTTTT. This chain connects TRBV6-1 to TRBJ1-4, with D possibly TRBD1 on 5 matching bases. Germline CDR1 MNHNS, CDR2 SASEGT. With 2 bases removed from V and 1 base from J, the gap between germline ends came to 11 bases. This CDR3 has 16 amino acids.

V usage is TRBV28 and J usage is TRBJ1-2; 9 bases fit TRBD1. V lost 2 bases, J lost 6 bases, and 7 bases stayed unmatched. Germline V gives CDR1 MDHEN, CDR2 SYDVKM. CDR3 length equals 15 residues. This chain's CDR3 is CASSLGDRASDGYTF. CDR3 bases: TGTGCCAGCAGTTTAGGGGACAGGGCCTCCGATGGCTACACCTTC.